This TCR beta chain was profiled in a study of T cell responses to AZD1222 COVID-19 vaccine. Broader study findings: Females outnumbered males among donors, who were mostly white British; clonal diversity was possibly underestimated.

The assay was immunoSEQ multiplex PCR, and TCRdb's table has in-frame clones only and misses some. Found here are about 180,000 clones, 85% to 90% of them singletons; the top ten hold approximately 0.5%. A single count supports this clone. Its antigen is currently unknown. Germline lookup yields CDR1 LGHNA and CDR2 YSLEER. V gave up 1 base and J gave up 5 bases, with 20 bases separating them. The length of the CDR3 is 17 residues. The rearrangement joins TRBV4-3 to TRBJ1-1, with D possibly matching TRBD1 (5 bases). Here the sequenced sample was peripheral blood, taken on day 0 of AZD1222 vaccination. This receptor was taken from an adult in good health. The CDR3 DNA follows: TGCGCCAGCAGCCAAGGCAGGGCAACCACGTGGGGGACTGAAGCTTTCTTT. Its translation: CASSQGRATTWGTEAFF.